The 29 T cell receptor beta chains below come from one sample, sequenced in a study of Ad26.COV2.S vaccination and SARS-CoV-2 variants. Treatment meaning: some 19 received Ad26.COV2.S at low or high dose, single or two shots; 5 received placebo; per-sample allocation not given. At day 63 after the first vaccine or placebo injection, samples were drawn. The repertoire was sequenced with immunoSEQ multiplex PCR; TCRdb's copy has only in-frame clones and lacks some. The sample consists of roughly 680,000 clones, around 90% of them appearing once. The sequencing here drew on peripheral blood, taken in a trial of Ad26.COV2.S vaccine versus placebo. These receptor sequences come from a person between 18 and 59 years old who received the Ad26.COV2.S COVID-19 vaccine or a placebo.

This chain connects TRBV9 to TRBJ1-3; 7 bases line up with TRBD1. The CDR3 is made up of 15 amino acids. Germline CDR1 SGDLS, CDR2 YYNGEE. J was trimmed by 2 bases and V by 4 bases; bases with no gene match: 6. The CDR3 spells CASSRTGVTGNTIYF. The CDR3 bases are TGTGCCAGCAGCAGAACAGGGGTTACTGGAAACACCATATATTTT.

V and J are TRBV19 and TRBJ1-6; weak D call: TRBD1 (5 bases). Trimming took off 6 bases at V and 4 bases at J, with 19 bases between the two ends. This CDR3 comprises 17 residues. CDR1 is LNHDA, CDR2 SQIVND, per germline (reference sequence). The CDR3 loop reads CASSPRQRDRYNSPLHF. CDR3 nucleotides: TGTGCCAGTAGCCCCCGACAGAGGGATCGATATAATTCACCCCTCCACTTT.

The rearrangement joins TRBV6-2 or TRBV6-3 to TRBJ1-5; 7 bases align to TRBD1. Germline V gene sequence: CDR1 MNHEY, CDR2 SVGEGT. The CDR3 loop spans 17 amino acids. The junction had 15 bases not matched to a gene; V was cut back by 5 bases and J by 5 bases. In nucleotides, the CDR3 is TGTGCCAGCAGTAAACTGGGGGTTTTAGGGGGCTATCAGCCCCAGCATTTT. It is translated as CASSKLGVLGGYQPQHF.

The rearrangement joins TRBV5-4 to TRBJ1-2, with a possible D match to TRBD1 (6 bases). Trimming pared 4 bases from V and 4 bases from J, leaving 17 bases between. The CDR3 is 15 residues long. Germline assignment: CDR1 SGHNT and CDR2 YYREEE (reference sequence). CDR3 loop: CASSPQQGALYGYTF. The CDR3 bases are TGTGCCAGCAGCCCGCAACAGGGAGCCCTCTATGGCTACACCTTC. Full variable domain (outside the CDR3, taken from reference TRBV5-4 and TRBJ1-2): ETGVTQSPTHLIKTRGQQVTLRCSSQSGHNTVSWYQQALGQGPQFIFQYYREEENGRGNFPPRFSGLQFPNYSSELNVNALELDDSALYLCASSPQQGALYGYTFGSGTRLTVV.

The rearrangement uses TRBV7-9 and TRBJ1-6, with 10 bases fitting TRBD1. The CDR3 totals 17 residues. CDR1 is SEHNR, CDR2 FQNEAQ, per germline (reference sequence). V trimming: 4 bases; J trimming: 9 bases; junction bases outside the gene matches: 12. Written as DNA, the CDR3 is TGTGCCAGCAGCTCCCGTCCCGGGACAGGGGTCGGTTCACCCCTCCACTTT. It encodes CASSSRPGTGVGSPLHF.

The chain carries TRBV30 and TRBJ1-3; 9 bases are a match to TRBD1. This CDR3 is 15 amino acids long. The junction had 7 bases not matched to a gene; V was cut back by 3 bases and J by 4 bases. The germline gives CDR1 GTSNPN, CDR2 SVGIG (reference sequence). The CDR3 loop is CAWRTPGTGGNTIYF. In DNA, the CDR3 is TGTGCCTGGAGAACCCCCGGGACAGGGGGAAACACCATATATTTT. The full variable domain, completed using reference TRBV30 and TRBJ1-3, is SQTIHQWPATLVQPVGSPLSLECTVEGTSNPNLYWYRQAAGRGLQLLFYSVGIGQISSEVPQNLSASRPQDRQFILSSKKLLLSDSGFYLCAWRTPGTGGNTIYFGEGSWLTVV.

The rearrangement uses TRBV28 and TRBJ2-2; 8 bases map to TRBD1. Losses at the gene ends were 5 bases for V and 1 base for J; bases not matched to a gene: 12. The CDR3 is made up of 18 amino acids. CDR1 and CDR2 from the germline V gene are MDHEN and SYDVKM. Here the CDR3 reads CASSPLGTGGRNTGELFF. The CDR3, as DNA: TGTGCCAGCAGTCCACTGGGGACAGGTGGTCGGAACACCGGGGAGCTGTTTTTT.

Regarding this clone: The sample has other DNA sequences that encode this CDR3 too. The chain carries TRBV11-2 and TRBJ1-1; no reliable D call. V was shortened by 0 bases and J by 4 bases, with 9 bases between the two germline ends. This CDR3 is built from 14 residues. Germline loops: CDR1 SGHAT, CDR2 FQNNGV. CDR3 DNA: TGTGCCAGCAGCTTAGAGGTCGGTGGCACTGAAGCTTTCTTT. As protein: CASSLEVGGTEAFF. Looking up the rest from reference TRBV11-2 and TRBJ1-1 gives the full variable domain: EAGVAQSPRYKIIEKRQSVAFWCNPISGHATLYWYQQILGQGPKLLIQFQNNGVVDDSQLPKDRFSAERLKGVDSTLKIQPAKLEDSAVYLCASSLEVGGTEAFFGQGTRLTVV.

The chain couples TRBV7-8 to TRBJ2-3; no clear D gene. Trimming took 8 bases from V and 2 from J, leaving 8 bases between them. The CDR3 covers 12 residues. The germline V gene has CDR1 SGHVS and CDR2 FQNEAQ. This chain's CDR3 is CASGLTTDTQYF. DNA of the CDR3: TGTGCCAGCGGCCTTACCACAGATACGCAGTATTTT.

This chain joins TRBV9 and TRBJ1-6; TRBD1 matches at 7 bases. CDR3 length equals 16 residues. CDR1 is SGDLS, CDR2 YYNGEE, per germline. The V segment lost 4 bases and the J segment 8 bases; nucleotides outside the gene matches: 12. The CDR3 region has the DNA TGTGCCAGCAGCTCACAGGGGACTCAAAACCATTCACCCCTCCACTTT. It is translated as CASSSQGTQNHSPLHF.

The chain is built from TRBV18 and TRBJ1-1; D ambiguous. This CDR3 has 12 amino acids. The ends were cut back, 1 base at V and 1 base at J, with 1 base in the middle. CDR1 is KGHSH and CDR2 is LQKENI in the germline V gene. The CDR3 sequence is CASSPQNTEAFF. The CDR3 coding sequence is TGTGCCAGCTCACCACAGAACACTGAAGCTTTCTTT.

The rearrangement links TRBV14 to TRBJ2-5, with 7 bases identical to TRBD2. CDR1 and CDR2 from the germline V gene are SGHDN and FVKESK. This CDR3 region has 14 residues. J was trimmed by 2 bases and V by 5 bases; bases with no gene match: 5. In DNA, the CDR3 is TGTGCCAGCAGCTCCGGGGGGTGGCAAGAGACCCAGTACTTC. Its translation is CASSSGGWQETQYF. Full variable domain (outside the CDR3, taken from reference TRBV14 and TRBJ2-5): EAGVTQFPSHSVIEKGQTVTLRCDPISGHDNLYWYRRVMGKEIKFLLHFVKESKQDESGMPNNRFLAERTGGTYSTLKVQPAELEDSGVYFCASSSGGWQETQYFGPGTRLLVL.

This chain links TRBV6-5 with TRBJ1-4; 7 bases line up with TRBD1. The CDR3 length is 14 residues. Germline CDR1 and CDR2: MNHEY and SVGAGI. V dropped 7 bases and J dropped 4; count of bases not matched to a gene: 6. For the CDR3, the DNA is TGTGCCAGCACGACCGGGACAGTTAATGAAAAACTGTTTTTT. Protein sequence: CASTTGTVNEKLFF.

The gene calls are TRBV6-5 and TRBJ2-1, with 7 bases lining up with TRBD2. Germline V gene data show CDR1 as MNHEY and CDR2 as SVGAGI. V shed 0 bases, J shed 16 bases, and the junction held 9 bases outside the gene matches. This CDR3 is 13 amino acids long. The CDR3 reads CASSYSGTGGHFF. CDR3 nucleotides: TGTGCCAGCAGTTACTCTGGGACGGGAGGACATTTCTTC.

The gene calls are TRBV6-2 or TRBV6-3 and TRBJ1-3; tentatively, D is TRBD1 (5 bases). Deletions cut 6 bases from V and 4 bases from J, with 22 bases between. Germline CDR1 is MNHEY and CDR2 is SVGEGT. The CDR3 totals 17 residues. CDR3 sequence reads: CASRYTSGGVRGNTIYF. The CDR3 bases are TGTGCCAGCAGATACACGTCGGGGGGAGTGAGAGGAAACACCATATATTTT.

The chain combines TRBV6-5 with TRBJ1-5, with D possibly matching TRBD1 (5 bases). Germline-derived CDR1 and CDR2 are MNHEY and SVGAGI. V gave up 2 bases and J gave up 5 bases, with 10 bases separating them. CDR3 length: 14 residues. The CDR3 nucleotides read TGTGCCAGCAGTTACAAAGGGGCCGATCAGCCCCAGCATTTT. Translation: CASSYKGADQPQHF.

V usage is TRBV30 and J usage is TRBJ1-3; D not certain. V lost 0 bases, J lost 0 bases, and 12 bases lay in between. From germline, CDR1 is GTSNPN and CDR2 SVGIG (reference sequence). CDR3 length: 16 amino acids. The CDR3 DNA reads TGTGCCTGGAGTGTACGAGTAGTCTTCTCTGGAAACACCATATATTTT. Translating it yields CAWSVRVVFSGNTIYF.

The chain combines TRBV5-4 with TRBJ2-1, with TRBD1 matching over 7 bases. CDR3 size: 15 residues. CDR1 and CDR2 from the germline V gene are SGHNT and YYREEE (reference sequence). J was trimmed by 8 bases and V by 2 bases; bases with no gene match: 10. DNA for the CDR3: TGTGCCAGCAGCTTCCCCGACAGGGCGGTCGATGAGCAGTTCTTC. Translation gives CASSFPDRAVDEQFF.

This chain uses TRBV11-3 with TRBJ2-2; a weak D match, TRBD2 (5 bases). The germline V and J ends were trimmed by 4 bases and 4 bases, with 10 bases remaining between them. Germline CDR1 is SGHNT and CDR2 is YENEEA. CDR3 length: 14 residues. CDR3 residues: CASSSEGRTGELFF. In nucleotides, the CDR3 is TGTGCCAGCAGCTCCGAGGGCCGCACCGGGGAGCTGTTTTTT.

The gene calls are TRBV19 and TRBJ2-5; 10 positions agree with TRBD1. The V gene's germline CDR1 is LNHDA and CDR2 SQIVND (reference sequence). V lost 4 bases, J lost 1 base, and 6 bases stayed unmatched. This CDR3 is 16 amino acids long. In DNA form, the CDR3 reads TGTGCCAGTAGTACCCGGACAGGGGGGCCCCAAGAGACCCAGTACTTC. Its translation is CASSTRTGGPQETQYF.

This clone has just one count. V is TRBV30 and J is TRBJ2-7; TRBD1 matches 7 bases. Trimming cost V 0 bases and J 6 bases; bases outside gene matches: 5. CDR1 and CDR2 from the germline V gene are GTSNPN and SVGIG (reference sequence). The CDR3 has 13 amino acids. The CDR3 here is CAWSVGQASEQYF. DNA of the CDR3: TGTGCCTGGAGTGTCGGACAGGCCAGCGAGCAGTACTTC.

Comments on this clone: The same CDR3 can be traced to other DNA sequences in this sample. This chain links TRBV5-1 with TRBJ2-5, with TRBD1 matching 11 bases. J lost 4 bases, V lost 4 bases, and 3 bases had no gene match. CDR1 and CDR2 (germline): SGHRS, YFSETQ. The CDR3 loop spans 14 amino acids. In DNA form, the CDR3 reads TGCGCCAGCAGCCAGGGACAGGGGGGAGAGACCCAGTACTTC. Amino acids: CASSQGQGGETQYF.

The chain recombines TRBV15 with TRBJ1-1; D gene uncertain. CDR1 and CDR2 from the germline V gene are LNHNV and YYDKDF (reference sequence). This CDR3 is built from 14 residues. Trimming removed 0 bases from V and 10 bases from J, with 15 bases in between. The CDR3, as DNA: TGTGCCACCAGCAGAGATCTAATGGAGCGGGCAGCTTTCTTT. Residues: CATSRDLMERAAFF. Full variable domain (rest looked up from reference TRBV15 and TRBJ1-1): DAMVIQNPRYQVTQFGKPVTLSCSQTLNHNVMYWYQQKSSQAPKLLFHYYDKDFNNEADTPDNFQSRRPNTSFCFLDIRSPGLGDTAMYLCATSRDLMERAAFFGQGTRLTVV.

This clone was recorded once. Germline is not matched at one junction end, which may reflect a read error. The chain employs TRBV5-5 and TRBJ2-7, with D tentatively TRBD2 (5 bases). The CDR3 covers 12 residues. Germline V gene sequence: CDR1 SGHKS, CDR2 YYEKEE (reference sequence). CDR3 DNA sequence: TGTGCCAGCAGCTCCTCCGGGTGGGAGCAATACTTC. It is translated as CASSSSGWEQYF.

J is TRBJ2-7 and V is TRBV30; TRBD1 matches at 7 bases. Germline CDR1 and CDR2: GTSNPN and SVGIG (reference sequence). CDR3 size: 14 residues. V was pared by 3 bases and J by 2 bases, with 7 bases of the junction left unmatched. For the CDR3, the DNA is TGTGCCTGGAGCCCCGGGACAGTCACCTACGAGCAGTACTTC. The encoded protein is CAWSPGTVTYEQYF.

The rearrangement uses TRBV12-5 and TRBJ2-1; D may be TRBD2 (5 bases). V gave up 4 bases and J gave up 10 bases, with 8 bases separating them. Germline V gives CDR1 LGHNT, CDR2 FRNRAP. The CDR3 has 11 residues. The CDR3 region has the DNA TGTGCTAGTGGTTCCTGGAGGGAGCAGTTCTTC. It is translated as CASGSWREQFF.

A few counts support this clone. The rearrangement links TRBV4-3 to TRBJ1-2, with a weak D call TRBD1 (5 bases). V was pared by 4 bases and J by 8 bases, with 17 bases between. In germline, CDR1 is LGHNA, CDR2 YSLEER. The CDR3 extends over 14 amino acids. DNA of the CDR3: TGCGCCAGCAGCCCGGGCCTAGAGGGGAGAGGCTACACCTTC. Translating it yields CASSPGLEGRGYTF.

The rearrangement uses TRBV5-5 and TRBJ2-7, with a tentative D call TRBD2 (5 bases). V was shortened by 3 bases and J by 2 bases, with 21 bases between the two germline ends. Germline CDR1 reads SGHKS; CDR2 reads YYEKEE (reference sequence). The CDR3 length is 17 residues. The CDR3 here is CASSSGYHDILTYEQYF. The CDR3 bases are TGTGCCAGCAGCTCGGGATACCATGACATCCTGACCTACGAGCAGTACTTC.

This sequence joins TRBV4-2 and TRBJ1-1; D perhaps matches TRBD1 (5 bases). V was trimmed by 4 bases and J by 4 bases, leaving 25 bases between them. This CDR3 is built from 18 residues. Germline V gene lookup returns CDR1 LGHNA and CDR2 YNFKEQ. This chain's CDR3 is CASSPQSPGLAGVTEAFF. As DNA, the CDR3 is TGTGCCAGCAGCCCCCAATCCCCGGGGCTGGCGGGCGTCACTGAAGCTTTCTTT.